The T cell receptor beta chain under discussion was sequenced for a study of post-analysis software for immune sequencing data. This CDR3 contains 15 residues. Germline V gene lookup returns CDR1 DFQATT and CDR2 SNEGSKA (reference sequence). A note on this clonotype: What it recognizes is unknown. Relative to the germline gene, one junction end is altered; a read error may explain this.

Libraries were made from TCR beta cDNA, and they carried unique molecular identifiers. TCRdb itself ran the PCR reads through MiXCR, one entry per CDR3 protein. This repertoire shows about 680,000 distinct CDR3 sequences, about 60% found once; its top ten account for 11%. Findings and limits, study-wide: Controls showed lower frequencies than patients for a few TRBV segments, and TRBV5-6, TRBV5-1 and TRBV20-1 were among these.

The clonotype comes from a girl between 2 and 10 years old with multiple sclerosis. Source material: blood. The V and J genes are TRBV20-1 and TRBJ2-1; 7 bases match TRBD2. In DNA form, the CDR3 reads TGCAGTGCTAGAGGGCCGACTAGCTCCTACAATGAGCGGTTCTTC. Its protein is CSARGPTSSYNERFF.